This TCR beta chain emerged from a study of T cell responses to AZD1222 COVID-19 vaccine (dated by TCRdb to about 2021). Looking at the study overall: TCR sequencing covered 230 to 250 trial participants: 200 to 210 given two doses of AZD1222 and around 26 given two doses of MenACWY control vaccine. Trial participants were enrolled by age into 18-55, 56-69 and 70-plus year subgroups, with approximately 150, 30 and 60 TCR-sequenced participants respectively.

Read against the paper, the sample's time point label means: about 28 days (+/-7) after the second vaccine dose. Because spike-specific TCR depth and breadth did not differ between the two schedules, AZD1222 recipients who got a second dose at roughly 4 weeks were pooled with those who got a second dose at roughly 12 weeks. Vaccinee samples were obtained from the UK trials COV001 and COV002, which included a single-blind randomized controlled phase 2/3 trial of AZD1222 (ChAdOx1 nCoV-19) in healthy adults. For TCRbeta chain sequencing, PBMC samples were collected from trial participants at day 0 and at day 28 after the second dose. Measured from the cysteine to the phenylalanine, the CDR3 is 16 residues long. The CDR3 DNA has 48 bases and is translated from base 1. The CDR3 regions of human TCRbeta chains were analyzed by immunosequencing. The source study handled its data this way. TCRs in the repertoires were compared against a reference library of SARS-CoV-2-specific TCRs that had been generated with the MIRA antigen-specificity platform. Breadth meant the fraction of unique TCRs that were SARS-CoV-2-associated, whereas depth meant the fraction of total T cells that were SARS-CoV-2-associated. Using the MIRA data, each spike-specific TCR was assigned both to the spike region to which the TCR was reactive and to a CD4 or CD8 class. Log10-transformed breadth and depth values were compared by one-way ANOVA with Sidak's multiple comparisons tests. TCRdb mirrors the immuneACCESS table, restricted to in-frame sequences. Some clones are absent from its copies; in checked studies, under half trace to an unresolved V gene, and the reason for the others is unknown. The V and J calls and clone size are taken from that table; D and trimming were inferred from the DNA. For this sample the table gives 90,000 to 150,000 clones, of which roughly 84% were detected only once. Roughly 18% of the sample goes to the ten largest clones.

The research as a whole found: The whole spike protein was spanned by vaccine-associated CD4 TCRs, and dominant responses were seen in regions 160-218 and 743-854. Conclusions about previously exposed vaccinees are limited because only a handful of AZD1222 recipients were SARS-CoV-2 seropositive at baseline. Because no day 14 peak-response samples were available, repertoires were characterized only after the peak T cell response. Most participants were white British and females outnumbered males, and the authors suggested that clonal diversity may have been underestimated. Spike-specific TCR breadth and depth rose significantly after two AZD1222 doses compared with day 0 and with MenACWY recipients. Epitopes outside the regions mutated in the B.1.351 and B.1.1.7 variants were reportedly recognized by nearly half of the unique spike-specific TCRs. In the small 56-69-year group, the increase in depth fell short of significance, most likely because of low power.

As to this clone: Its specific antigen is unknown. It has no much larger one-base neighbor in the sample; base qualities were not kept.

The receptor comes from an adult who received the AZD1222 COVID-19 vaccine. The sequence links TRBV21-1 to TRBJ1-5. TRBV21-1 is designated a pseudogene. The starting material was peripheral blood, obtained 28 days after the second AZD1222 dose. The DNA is TGTGCCAGCAAAGACCCTTGGGTAGGATTTGATCAGCCCCAGCATTTT. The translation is CASKDPWVGFDQPQHF.